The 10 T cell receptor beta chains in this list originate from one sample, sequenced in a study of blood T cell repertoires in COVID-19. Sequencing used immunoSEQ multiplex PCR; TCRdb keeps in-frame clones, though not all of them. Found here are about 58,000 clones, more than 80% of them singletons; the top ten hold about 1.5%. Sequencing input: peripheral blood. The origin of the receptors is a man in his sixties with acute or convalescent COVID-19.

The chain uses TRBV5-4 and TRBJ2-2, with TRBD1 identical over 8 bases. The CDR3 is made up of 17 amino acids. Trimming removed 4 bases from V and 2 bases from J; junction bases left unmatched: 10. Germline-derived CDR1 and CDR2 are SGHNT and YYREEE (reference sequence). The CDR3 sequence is CASSPDRGGVNTGELFF. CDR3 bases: TGTGCCAGCAGCCCCGACAGGGGTGGGGTTAACACCGGGGAGCTGTTTTTT. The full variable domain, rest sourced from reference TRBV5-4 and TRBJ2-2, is ETGVTQSPTHLIKTRGQQVTLRCSSQSGHNTVSWYQQALGQGPQFIFQYYREEENGRGNFPPRFSGLQFPNYSSELNVNALELDDSALYLCASSPDRGGVNTGELFFGEGSRLTVL.

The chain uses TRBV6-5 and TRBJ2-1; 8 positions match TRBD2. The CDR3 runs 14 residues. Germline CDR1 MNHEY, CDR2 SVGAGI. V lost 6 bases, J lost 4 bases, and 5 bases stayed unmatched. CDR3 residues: CASRGLAGYNEQFF. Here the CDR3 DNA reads TGTGCCAGCAGAGGGCTAGCGGGTTACAATGAGCAGTTCTTC.

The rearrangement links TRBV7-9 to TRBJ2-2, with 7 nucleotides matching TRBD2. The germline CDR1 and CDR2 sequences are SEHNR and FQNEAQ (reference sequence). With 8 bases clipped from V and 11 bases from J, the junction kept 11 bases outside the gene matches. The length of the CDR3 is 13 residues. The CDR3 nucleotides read TGTGCCAGCTTCCTCCCTACGGGGGGAGAGCTGTTTTTT. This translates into CASFLPTGGELFF.

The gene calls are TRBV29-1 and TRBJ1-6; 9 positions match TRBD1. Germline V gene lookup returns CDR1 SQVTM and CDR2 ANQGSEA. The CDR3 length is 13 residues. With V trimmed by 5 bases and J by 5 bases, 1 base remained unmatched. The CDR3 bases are TGCAGCGTTCGGGACAGGGATAATTCACCCCTCCACTTT. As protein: CSVRDRDNSPLHF.

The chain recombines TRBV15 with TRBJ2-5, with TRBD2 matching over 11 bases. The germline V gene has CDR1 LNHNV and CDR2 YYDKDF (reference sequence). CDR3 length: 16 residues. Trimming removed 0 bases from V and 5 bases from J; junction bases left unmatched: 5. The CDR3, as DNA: TGTGCCACCAGCAGAGATAGCGGGAGGGCCTCCGAGACCCAGTACTTC. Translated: CATSRDSGRASETQYF.

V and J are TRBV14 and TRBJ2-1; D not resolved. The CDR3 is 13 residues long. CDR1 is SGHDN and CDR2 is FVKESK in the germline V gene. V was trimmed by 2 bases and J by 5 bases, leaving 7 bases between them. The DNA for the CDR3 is TGTGCCAGCAGCCAAAATCGTAACAATGAGCAGTTCTTC. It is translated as CASSQNRNNEQFF.

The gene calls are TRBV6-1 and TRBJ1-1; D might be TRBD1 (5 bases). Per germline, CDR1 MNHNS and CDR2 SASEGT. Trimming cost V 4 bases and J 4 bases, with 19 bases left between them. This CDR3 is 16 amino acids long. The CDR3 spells CASSATPHRMGTEAFF. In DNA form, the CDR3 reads TGTGCCAGCAGTGCAACTCCCCACAGGATGGGCACTGAAGCTTTCTTT.

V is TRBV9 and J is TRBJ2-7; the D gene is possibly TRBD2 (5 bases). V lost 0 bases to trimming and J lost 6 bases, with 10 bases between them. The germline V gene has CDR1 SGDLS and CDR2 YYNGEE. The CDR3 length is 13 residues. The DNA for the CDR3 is TGTGCCAGCAGCGTAGAGGGCAGCGGCGAGCAGTACTTC. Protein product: CASSVEGSGEQYF.

CDR3 nucleotides: TGTGCCAGCAGTTATAGGGGCCTCAATGAAGCTTTCTTT. Protein product: CASSYRGLNEAFF. V and J are TRBV28 and TRBJ1-1; possibly TRBD1 for D (5 bases). Trimming shortened V by 4 bases and J by 7 bases, and 13 bases separated the two germline ends. The germline CDR1 and CDR2 sequences are MDHEN and SYDVKM. This CDR3 contains 13 residues.

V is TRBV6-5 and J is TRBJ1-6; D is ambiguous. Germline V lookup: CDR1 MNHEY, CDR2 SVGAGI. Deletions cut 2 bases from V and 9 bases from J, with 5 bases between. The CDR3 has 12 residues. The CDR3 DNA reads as TGTGCCAGCAGTTACGGGCCTTCACCCCTCCACTTT. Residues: CASSYGPSPLHF.